This T cell receptor beta chain originates from a study of cytomegalovirus exposure and HLA in healthy donors. Findings and limits, study-wide: Later work found that TCR association rates differed between HLA loci; DRB1 had the most and HLA-C the fewest. The majority of TCR sequences were rare, yet some public TCRs appeared in many donors.

The PCR was carried out with 60 Vbeta primers and 13 Jbeta primers. Here immunoSEQ multiplex PCR was the method, and the copy in TCRdb shows in-frame clones only, minus some. Seen here are around 90,000 clones, more than 75% observed once, and the top ten hold roughly 8.3%. On this clone itself: The antigen is unknown.

Germline CDR1 MRHNA, CDR2 SNTAGT. V lost 6 bases to trimming and J lost 2 bases; unmatched junction nucleotides: 2. This CDR3 spans 14 amino acids. The chain recombines TRBV6-4 with TRBJ2-2; 8 positions agree with TRBD2. The receptor was derived from a man aged 25 to 40 in good health and CMV-seropositive. Sequences were obtained from PBMCs. The CDR3 DNA reads as TGTGCCAGCAGGACTAGCGCTAACACCGGGGAGCTGTTTTTT. Amino acids: CASRTSANTGELFF.